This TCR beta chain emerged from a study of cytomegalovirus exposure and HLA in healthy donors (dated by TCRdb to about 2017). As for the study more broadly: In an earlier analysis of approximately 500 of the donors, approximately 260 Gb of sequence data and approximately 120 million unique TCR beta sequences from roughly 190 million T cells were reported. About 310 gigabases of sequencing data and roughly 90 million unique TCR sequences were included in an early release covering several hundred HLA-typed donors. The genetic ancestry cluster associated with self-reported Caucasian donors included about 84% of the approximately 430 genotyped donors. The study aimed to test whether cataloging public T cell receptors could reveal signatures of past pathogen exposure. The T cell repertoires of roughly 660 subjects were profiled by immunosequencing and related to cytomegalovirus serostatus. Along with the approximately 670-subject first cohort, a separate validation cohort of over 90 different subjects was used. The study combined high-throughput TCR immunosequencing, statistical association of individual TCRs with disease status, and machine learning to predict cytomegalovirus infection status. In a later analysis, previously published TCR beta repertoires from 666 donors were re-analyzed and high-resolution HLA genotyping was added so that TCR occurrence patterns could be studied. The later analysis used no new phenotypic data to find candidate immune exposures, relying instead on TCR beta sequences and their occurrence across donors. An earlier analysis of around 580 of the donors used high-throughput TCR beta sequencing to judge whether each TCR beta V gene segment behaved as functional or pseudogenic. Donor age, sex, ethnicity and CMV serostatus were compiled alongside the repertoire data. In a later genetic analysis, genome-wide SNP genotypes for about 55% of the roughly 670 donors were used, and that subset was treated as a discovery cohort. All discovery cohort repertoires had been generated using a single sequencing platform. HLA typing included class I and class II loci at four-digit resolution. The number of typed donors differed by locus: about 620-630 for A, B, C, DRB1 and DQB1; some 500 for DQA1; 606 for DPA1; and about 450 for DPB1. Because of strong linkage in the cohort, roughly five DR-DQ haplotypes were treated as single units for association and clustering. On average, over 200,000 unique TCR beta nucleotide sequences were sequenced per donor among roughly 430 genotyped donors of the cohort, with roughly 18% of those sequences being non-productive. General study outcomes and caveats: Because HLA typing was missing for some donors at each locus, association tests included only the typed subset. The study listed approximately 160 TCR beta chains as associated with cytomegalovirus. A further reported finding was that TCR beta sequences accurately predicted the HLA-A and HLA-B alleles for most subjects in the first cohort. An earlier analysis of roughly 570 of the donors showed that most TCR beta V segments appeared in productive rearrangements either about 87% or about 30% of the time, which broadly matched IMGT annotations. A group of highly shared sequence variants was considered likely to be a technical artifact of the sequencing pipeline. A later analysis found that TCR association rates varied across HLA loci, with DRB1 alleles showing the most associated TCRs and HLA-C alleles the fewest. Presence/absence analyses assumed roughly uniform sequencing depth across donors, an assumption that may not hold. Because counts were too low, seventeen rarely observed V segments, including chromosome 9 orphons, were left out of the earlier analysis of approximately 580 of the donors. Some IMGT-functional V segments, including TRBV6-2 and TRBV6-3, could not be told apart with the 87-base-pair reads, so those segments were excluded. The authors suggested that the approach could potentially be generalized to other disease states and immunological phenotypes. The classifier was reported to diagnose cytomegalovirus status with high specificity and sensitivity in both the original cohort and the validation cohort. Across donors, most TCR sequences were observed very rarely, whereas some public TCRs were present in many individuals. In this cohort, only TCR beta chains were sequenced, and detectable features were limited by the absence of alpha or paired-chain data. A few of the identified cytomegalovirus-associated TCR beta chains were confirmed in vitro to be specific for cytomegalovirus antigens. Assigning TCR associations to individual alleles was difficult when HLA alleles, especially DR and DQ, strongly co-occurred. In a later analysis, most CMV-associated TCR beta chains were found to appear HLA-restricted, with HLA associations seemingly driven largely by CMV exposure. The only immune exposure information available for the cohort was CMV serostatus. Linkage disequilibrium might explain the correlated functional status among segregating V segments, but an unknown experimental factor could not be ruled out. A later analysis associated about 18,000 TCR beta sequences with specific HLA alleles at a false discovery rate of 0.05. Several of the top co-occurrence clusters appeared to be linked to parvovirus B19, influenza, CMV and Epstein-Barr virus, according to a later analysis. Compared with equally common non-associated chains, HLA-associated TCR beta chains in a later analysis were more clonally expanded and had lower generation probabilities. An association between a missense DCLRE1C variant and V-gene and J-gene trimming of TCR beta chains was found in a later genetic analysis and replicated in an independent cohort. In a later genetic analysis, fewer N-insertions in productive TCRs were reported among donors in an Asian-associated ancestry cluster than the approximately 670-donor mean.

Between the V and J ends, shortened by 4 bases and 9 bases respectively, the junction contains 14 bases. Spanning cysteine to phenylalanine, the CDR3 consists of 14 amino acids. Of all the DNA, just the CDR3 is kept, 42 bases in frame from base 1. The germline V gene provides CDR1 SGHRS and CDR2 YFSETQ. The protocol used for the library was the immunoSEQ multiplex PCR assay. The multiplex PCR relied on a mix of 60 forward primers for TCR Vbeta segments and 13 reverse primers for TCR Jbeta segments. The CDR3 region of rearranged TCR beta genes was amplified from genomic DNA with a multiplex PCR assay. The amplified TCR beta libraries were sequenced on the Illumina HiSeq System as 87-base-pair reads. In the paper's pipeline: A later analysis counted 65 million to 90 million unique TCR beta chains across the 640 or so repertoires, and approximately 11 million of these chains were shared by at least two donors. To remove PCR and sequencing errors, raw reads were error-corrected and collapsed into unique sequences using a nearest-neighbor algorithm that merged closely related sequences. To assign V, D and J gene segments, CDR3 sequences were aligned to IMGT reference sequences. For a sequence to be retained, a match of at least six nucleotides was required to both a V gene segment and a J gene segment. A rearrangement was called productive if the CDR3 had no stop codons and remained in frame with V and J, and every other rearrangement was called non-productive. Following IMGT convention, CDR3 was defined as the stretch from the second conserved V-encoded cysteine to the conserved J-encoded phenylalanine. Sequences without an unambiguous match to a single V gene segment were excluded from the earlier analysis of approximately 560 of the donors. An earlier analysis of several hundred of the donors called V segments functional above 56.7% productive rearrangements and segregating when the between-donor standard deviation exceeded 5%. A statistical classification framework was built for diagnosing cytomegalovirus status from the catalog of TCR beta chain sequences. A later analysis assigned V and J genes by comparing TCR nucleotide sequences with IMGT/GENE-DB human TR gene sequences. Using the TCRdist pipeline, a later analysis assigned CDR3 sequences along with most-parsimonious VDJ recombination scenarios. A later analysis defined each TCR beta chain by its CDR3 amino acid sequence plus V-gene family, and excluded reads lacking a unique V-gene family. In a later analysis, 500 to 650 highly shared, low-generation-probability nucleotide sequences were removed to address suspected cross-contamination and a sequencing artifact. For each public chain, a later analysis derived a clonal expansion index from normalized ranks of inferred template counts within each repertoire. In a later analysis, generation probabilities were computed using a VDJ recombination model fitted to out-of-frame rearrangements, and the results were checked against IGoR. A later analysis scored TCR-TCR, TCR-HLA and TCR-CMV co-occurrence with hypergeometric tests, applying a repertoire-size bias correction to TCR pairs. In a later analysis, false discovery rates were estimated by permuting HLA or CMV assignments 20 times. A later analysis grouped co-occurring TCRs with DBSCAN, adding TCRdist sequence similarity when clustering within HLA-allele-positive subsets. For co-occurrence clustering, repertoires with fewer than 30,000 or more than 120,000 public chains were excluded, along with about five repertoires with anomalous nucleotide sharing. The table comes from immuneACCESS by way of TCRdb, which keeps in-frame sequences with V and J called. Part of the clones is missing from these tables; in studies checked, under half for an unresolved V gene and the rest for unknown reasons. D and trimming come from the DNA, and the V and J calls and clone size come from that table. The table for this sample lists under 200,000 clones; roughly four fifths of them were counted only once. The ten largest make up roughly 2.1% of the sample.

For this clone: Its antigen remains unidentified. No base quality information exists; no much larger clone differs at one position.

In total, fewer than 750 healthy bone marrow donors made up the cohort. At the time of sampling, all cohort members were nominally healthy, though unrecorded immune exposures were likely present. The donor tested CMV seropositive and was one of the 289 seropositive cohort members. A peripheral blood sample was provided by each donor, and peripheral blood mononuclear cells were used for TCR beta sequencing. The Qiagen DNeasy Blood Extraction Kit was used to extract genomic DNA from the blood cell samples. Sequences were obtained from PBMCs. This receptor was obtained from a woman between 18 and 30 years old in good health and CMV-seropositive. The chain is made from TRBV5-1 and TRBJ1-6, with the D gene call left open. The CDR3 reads CASSLEAAGSPLHF. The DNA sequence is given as TGCGCCAGCAGCCTTGAGGCAGCTGGTTCACCCCTCCACTTT.